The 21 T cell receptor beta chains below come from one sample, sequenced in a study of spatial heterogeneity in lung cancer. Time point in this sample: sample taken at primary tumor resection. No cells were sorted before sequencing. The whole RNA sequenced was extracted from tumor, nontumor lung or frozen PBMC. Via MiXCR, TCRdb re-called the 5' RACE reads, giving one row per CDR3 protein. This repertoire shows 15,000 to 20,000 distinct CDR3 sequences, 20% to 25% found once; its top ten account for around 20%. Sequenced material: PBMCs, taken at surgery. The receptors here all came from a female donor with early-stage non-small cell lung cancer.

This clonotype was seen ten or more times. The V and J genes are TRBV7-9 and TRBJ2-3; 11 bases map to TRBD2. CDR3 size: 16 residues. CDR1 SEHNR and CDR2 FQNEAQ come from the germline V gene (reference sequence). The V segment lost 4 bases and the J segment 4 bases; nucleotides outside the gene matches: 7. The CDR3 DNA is TGTGCCAGCAGCTCCTCGACTAGCGGGAATCCAGATACGCAGTATTTT. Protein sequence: CASSSSTSGNPDTQYF.

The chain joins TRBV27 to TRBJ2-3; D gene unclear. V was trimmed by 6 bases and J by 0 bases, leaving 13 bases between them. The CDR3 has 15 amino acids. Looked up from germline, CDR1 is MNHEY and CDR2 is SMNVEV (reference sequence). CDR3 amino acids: CASRFVQMSTDTQYF. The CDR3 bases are TGTGCCAGCAGATTTGTACAGATGAGCACAGATACGCAGTATTTT.

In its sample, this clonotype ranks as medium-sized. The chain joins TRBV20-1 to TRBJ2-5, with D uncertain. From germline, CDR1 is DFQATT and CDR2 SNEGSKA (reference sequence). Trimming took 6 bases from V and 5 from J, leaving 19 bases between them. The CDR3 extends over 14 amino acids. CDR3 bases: TGCAGTGCGGGTCCAGCATCCGAAGGGGAGACCCAGTACTTC. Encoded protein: CSAGPASEGETQYF.

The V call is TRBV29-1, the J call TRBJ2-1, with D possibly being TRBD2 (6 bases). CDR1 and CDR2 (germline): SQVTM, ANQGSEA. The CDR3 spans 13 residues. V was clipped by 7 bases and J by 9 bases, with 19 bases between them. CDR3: CSGGTTIRSEQFF. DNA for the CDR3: TGCAGCGGCGGGACCACGATTCGGAGTGAGCAGTTCTTC.

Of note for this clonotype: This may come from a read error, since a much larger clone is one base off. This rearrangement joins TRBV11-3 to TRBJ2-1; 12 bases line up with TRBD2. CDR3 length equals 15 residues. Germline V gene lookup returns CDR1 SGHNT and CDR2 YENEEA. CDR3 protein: CASSVEGLAGQEQFF. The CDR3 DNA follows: TGTGCCAGCAGCGTAGAGGGACTAGCGGGTCAGGAGCAGTTCTTC.

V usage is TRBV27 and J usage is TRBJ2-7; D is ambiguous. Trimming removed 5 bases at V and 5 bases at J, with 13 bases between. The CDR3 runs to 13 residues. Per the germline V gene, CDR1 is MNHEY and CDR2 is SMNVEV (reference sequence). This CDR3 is CASSAGPGDEQYV. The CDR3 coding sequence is TGTGCCAGCAGTGCAGGTCCTGGGGACGAGCAGTACGTC.

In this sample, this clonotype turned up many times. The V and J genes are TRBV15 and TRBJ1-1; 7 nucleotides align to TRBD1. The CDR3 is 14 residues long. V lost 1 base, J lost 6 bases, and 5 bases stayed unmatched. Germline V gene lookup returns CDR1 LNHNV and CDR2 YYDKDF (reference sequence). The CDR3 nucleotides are TGTGCCACCAGCAGAGGACAGGGTCTATCTGAAGCTTTCTTT. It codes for CATSRGQGLSEAFF.

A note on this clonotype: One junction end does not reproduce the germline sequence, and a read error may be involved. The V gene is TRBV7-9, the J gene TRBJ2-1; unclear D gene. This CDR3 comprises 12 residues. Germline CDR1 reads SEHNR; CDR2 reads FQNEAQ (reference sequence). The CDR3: CASSLNLGNWGF. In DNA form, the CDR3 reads TGTGCCAGCAGCTTAAATCTGGGCAACTGGGGATTC. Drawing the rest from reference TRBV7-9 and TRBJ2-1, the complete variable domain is DTGVSQNPRHKITKRGQNVTFRCDPISEHNRLYWYRQTLGQGPEFLTYFQNEAQLEKSRLLSDRFSAERPKGSFSTLEIQRTEQGDSAMYLCASSLNLGNWGFGPGTRLTVL.

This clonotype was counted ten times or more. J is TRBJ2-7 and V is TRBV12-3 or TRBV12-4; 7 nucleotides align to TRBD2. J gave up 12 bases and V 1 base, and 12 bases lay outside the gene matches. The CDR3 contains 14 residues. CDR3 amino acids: CASSLGASGGARYF. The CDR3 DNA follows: TGTGCCAGCAGTTTAGGGGCTAGCGGCGGGGCCAGGTACTTC.

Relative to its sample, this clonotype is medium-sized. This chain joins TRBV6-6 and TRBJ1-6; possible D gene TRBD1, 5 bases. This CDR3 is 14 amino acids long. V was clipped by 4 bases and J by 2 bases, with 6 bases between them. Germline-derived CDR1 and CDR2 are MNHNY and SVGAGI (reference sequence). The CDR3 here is CASSWDPYNSPLHF. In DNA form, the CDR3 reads TGTGCCAGCAGTTGGGACCCCTATAATTCACCCCTCCACTTT.

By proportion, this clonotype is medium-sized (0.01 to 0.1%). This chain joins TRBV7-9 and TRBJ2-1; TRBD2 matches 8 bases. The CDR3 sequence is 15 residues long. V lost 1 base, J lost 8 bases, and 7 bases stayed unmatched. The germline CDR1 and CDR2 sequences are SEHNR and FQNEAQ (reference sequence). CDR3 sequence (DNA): TGTGCCAGCAGCTTAGAGGCGGCGGGAGGCGATGAGCAGTTCTTC. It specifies CASSLEAAGGDEQFF.

Here the CDR3 reads CASSLLDLQLNTEAFF. CDR3 DNA: TGTGCCAGCAGCTTACTCGACTTACAGTTGAACACTGAAGCTTTCTTT. The chain recombines TRBV11-1 with TRBJ1-1; D unclear. V gave up 2 bases and J gave up 0 bases, with 13 bases separating them. Germline V CDR1 and CDR2: SGHAT, FQDESV (reference sequence). This CDR3 contains 16 residues.

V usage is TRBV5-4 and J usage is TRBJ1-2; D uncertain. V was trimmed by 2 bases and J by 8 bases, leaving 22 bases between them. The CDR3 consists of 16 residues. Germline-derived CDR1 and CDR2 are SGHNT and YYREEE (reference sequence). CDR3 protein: CASSFENPAPIQGYTF. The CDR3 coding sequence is TGTGCCAGCAGCTTTGAGAACCCAGCCCCTATTCAAGGCTACACCTTC.

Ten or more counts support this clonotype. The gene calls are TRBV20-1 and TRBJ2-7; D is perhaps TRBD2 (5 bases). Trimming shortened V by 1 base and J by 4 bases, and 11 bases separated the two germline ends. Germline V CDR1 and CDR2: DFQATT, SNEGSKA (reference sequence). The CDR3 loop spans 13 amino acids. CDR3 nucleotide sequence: TGCAGTGCTAGAGTGGGGAGTTCTTACGAGCAGTACTTC. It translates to CSARVGSSYEQYF.

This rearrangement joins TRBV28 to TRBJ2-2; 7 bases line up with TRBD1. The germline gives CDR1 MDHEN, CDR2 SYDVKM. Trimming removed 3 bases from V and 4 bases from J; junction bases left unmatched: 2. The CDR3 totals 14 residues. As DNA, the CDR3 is TGTGCCAGCAGTTTGGGACAGCGCACCGGGGAGCTGTTTTTT. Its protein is CASSLGQRTGELFF.

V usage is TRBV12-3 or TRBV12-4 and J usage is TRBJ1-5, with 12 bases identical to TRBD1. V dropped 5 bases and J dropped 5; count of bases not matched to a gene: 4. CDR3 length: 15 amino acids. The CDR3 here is CASSDGTGGDQPQHF. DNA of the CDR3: TGTGCCAGCAGTGATGGGACAGGGGGCGATCAGCCCCAGCATTTT.

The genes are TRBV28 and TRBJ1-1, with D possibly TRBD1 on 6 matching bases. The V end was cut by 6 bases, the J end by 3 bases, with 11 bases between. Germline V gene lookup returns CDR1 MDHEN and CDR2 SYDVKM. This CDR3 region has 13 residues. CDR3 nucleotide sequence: TGTGCCAGCAGCAACAGGGTAGACACTGAAGCTTTCTTT. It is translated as CASSNRVDTEAFF. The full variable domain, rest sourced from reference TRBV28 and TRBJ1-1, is DVKVTQSSRYLVKRTGEKVFLECVQDMDHENMFWYRQDPGLGLRLIYFSYDVKMKEKGDIPEGYSVSREKKERFSLILESASTNQTSMYLCASSNRVDTEAFFGQGTRLTVV.

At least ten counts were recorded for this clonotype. The CDR3 reads CASSSQGGGRTDTQYF. For the CDR3, the DNA is TGCGCCAGCAGCTCACAAGGTGGGGGACGGACAGATACGCAGTATTTT. The V call is TRBV5-1, the J call TRBJ2-3; either TRBD1 or TRBD2 may fit D (5 bases each). Germline V gene sequence: CDR1 SGHRS, CDR2 YFSETQ. The CDR3 length is 16 residues. Trimming stripped 3 bases from V and 3 bases from J, with 17 bases between.

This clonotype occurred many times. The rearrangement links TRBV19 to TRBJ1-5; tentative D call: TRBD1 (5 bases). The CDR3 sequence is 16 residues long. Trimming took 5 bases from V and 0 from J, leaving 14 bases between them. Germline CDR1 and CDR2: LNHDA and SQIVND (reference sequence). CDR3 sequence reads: CASSPRGGSSNQPQHF. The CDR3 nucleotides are TGTGCCAGTAGTCCCCGGGGGGGGAGTAGCAATCAGCCCCAGCATTTT.

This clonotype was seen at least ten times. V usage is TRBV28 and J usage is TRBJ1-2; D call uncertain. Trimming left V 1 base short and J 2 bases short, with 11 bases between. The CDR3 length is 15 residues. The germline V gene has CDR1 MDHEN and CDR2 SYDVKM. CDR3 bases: TGTGCCAGCAGTTTATTCAATTCTCGGAACTATGGCTACACCTTC. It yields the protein CASSLFNSRNYGYTF.

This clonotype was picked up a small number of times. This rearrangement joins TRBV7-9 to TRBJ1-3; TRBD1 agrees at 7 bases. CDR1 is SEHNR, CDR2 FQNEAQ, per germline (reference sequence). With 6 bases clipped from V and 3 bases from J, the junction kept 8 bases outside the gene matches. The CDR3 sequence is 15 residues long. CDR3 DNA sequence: TGTGCCAGCAGTCCATCTAACAGGGGTGGAAACACCATATATTTT. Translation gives CASSPSNRGGNTIYF. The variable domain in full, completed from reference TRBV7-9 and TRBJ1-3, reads DTGVSQNPRHKITKRGQNVTFRCDPISEHNRLYWYRQTLGQGPEFLTYFQNEAQLEKSRLLSDRFSAERPKGSFSTLEIQRTEQGDSAMYLCASSPSNRGGNTIYFGEGSWLTVV.